This T cell receptor (beta chain) derives from a study of blood T cell repertoires in COVID-19. Study details: The United States, Italy and Spain provided the acute and convalescent COVID-19 samples. PBMCs, B-cell-depleted T cells, or T cells provided the cDNA or gDNA that made up the material.

Under the authors' procedure: Nucleated cell number was recorded as an estimate derived from reference gene primer amplification. This table comes from immunoSEQ multiplex PCR, and its TCRdb copy is limited to in-frame clones, with some not included. V and J calls plus clone size are reproduced from that table; the DNA served to infer D and trimming. This table has 30,000 to 45,000 clones, approximately 90% appearing once. CDR3 length equals 13 residues. V was trimmed by 4 bases and J by 1 base, leaving 5 bases between them. CDR1 is SGHRS and CDR2 is YFSETQ in the germline V gene. The source is a human donor in a cohort sampled during active COVID-19. The genes are TRBV5-1 and TRBJ2-2; D ambiguous. Sequenced input: peripheral blood. CDR3 DNA sequence: TGCGCCAGCAGCCAAATGAACACCGGGGAGCTGTTTTTT. This gives the protein CASSQMNTGELFF.